This T cell receptor beta chain was captured in a study of CXCR3-negative and CXCR3-positive naive CD8 T cells. The study, taken as a whole, reports: The TRB CDR3s that CXCR3-positive naive cells carried were more hydrophobic than those of CXCR3-negative naive cells.

UMI-labeled 5' RACE TRB cDNA libraries were prepared from the cells. No DNA is given; TCRdb re-called the 5' RACE reads and lists each CDR3 protein once. Its clone listing holds approximately 140,000 distinct CDR3 sequences. Naive CD8+ T cells displayed a CD45RO-CCR7+CD27+CD95- phenotype. Notes on this clonotype: Its antigen remains unidentified.

The CDR3 runs 11 residues. CDR1 and CDR2 (germline): SGHRS, YFSETQ. The sequence was obtained from a human donor in good health. Some clones in this sample may be carry-over from other donors' samples. The sample comprised naive CXCR3+ CD8+ T cells from blood. The subset denotes: CD45RO-CCR7+CD27+CD95- naive CD8+ T cells expressing CXCR3 (TNR3+). The genes are TRBV5-1 and TRBJ2-1. The CDR3: CASSLDYEQFF.